Each of the 26 T cell receptor beta chains below was sequenced from the same sample in a study of identical twins. Each CDR3 protein gets one entry after TCRdb re-called the 5' RACE reads with MiXCR. This repertoire shows roughly 750,000 distinct CDR3 sequences, 21% found once; its top ten account for approximately 4.3%. Separately, the same data were catalogued under a study of T cells expressing NK-cell markers.

The sample comprised PBMCs. The source of these receptors is a woman aged 18-29 years in good health.

This clonotype was counted only a few times. The chain recombines TRBV20-1 with TRBJ1-2; 10 nucleotides agree with TRBD1. The CDR3 contains 13 residues. Germline values: CDR1 DFQATT, CDR2 SNEGSKA (reference sequence). J was trimmed by 4 bases and V by 5 bases; bases with no gene match: 4. In DNA form, the CDR3 reads TGCAGTGCTCCTGGACAGGGGGGCTATGGCTACACCTTC. Translating it yields CSAPGQGGYGYTF.

In this sample, this clonotype turned up a few times. The CDR3 spells CASSRYGLSGRTGELFF. Here the CDR3 DNA reads TGTGCCAGCAGCCGATACGGACTAAGCGGGAGGACCGGGGAGCTGTTTTTT. The chain employs TRBV7-2 and TRBJ2-2, with TRBD2 matching 9 bases. Trimming cost V 5 bases and J 5 bases; bases outside gene matches: 12. The CDR3 consists of 17 residues. Germline V gives CDR1 SGHTA, CDR2 FQGNSA.

The chain combines TRBV3-1 with TRBJ2-1; unclear D gene. V gave up 1 base and J gave up 14 bases, with 12 bases separating them. The CDR3 is 12 amino acids. Germline V gene sequence: CDR1 LGHDT, CDR2 YNNKEL (reference sequence). The CDR3, as DNA: TGTGCCAGCAGCCAAGGCGCCCCGCGGAAGTTCTTC. Protein: CASSQGAPRKFF.

This clonotype showed up just a few times. The J gene is TRBJ1-3, the V gene TRBV4-3; no definite D call. Germline-derived CDR1 and CDR2 are LGHNA and YSLEER. This CDR3 is built from 15 residues. V lost 4 bases, J lost 4 bases, and 14 bases lay in between. DNA for the CDR3: TGCGCCAGCAGCCGAAGCAGAGGGTTGGGAAACACCATATATTTT. This translates into CASSRSRGLGNTIYF.

This clonotype has more than one count but fewer than ten. This chain links TRBV5-1 with TRBJ2-6, with D tentatively TRBD2 (6 bases). There are 14 residues in the CDR3. In germline, CDR1 is SGHRS, CDR2 YFSETQ. The ends were cut back, 4 bases at V and 2 bases at J, with 7 bases in the middle. CDR3 in DNA: TGCGCCAGCAGCGGAGGGGCTGGGGCCAACGTCCTGACTTTC. This codes for CASSGGAGANVLTF.

The table lists this clonotype with many counts. The genes are TRBV10-2 and TRBJ2-1, with D possibly called TRBD1 or TRBD2 (5 bases each). The CDR3 is 13 residues long. V shed 6 bases and J shed 7 bases, with 13 bases lying between them. Looked up from germline, CDR1 is WSHSY and CDR2 is SAAADI. The CDR3 protein is CASSRDHGNEQFF. The CDR3 DNA reads as TGCGCCAGCAGCCGGGACCATGGTAATGAGCAGTTCTTC.

V and J are TRBV7-2 and TRBJ2-5, with 8 bases aligning to TRBD2. The V gene's germline CDR1 is SGHTA and CDR2 FQGNSA. The J segment lost 5 bases and the V segment lost 7 bases, leaving 9 bases of the junction unmatched. The CDR3 length is 14 residues. CDR3 nucleotide sequence: TGTGCCAGCACCCGCGGGGGGCTGGGGGAGACCCAGTACTTC. Amino acid sequence: CASTRGGLGETQYF.

This clonotype occurred a few times. The rearrangement joins TRBV7-8 to TRBJ1-2, with D maybe TRBD1 (5 bases). The CDR3 is 13 amino acids. Germline V gene lookup returns CDR1 SGHVS and CDR2 FQNEAQ. Trimming shortened V by 6 bases and J by 3 bases, and 11 bases separated the two germline ends. This CDR3 reads CASRSGRDYGYTF. CDR3 nucleotides: TGTGCCAGCAGGTCGGGCAGGGACTATGGCTACACCTTC.

The chain links TRBV20-1 to TRBJ2-7, with D perhaps TRBD2 (5 bases). Trimming removed 5 bases from V and 5 bases from J, with 7 bases in between. The CDR3 has 10 residues. CDR1 and CDR2 from the germline V gene are DFQATT and SNEGSKA (reference sequence). In DNA, the CDR3 is TGCAGTGCTCTGGAGGACGAGCAGTACTTC. Translating it yields CSALEDEQYF.

This clonotype has a handful of counts. The chain joins TRBV6-5 to TRBJ1-1, with D uncertain. Trimming cost V 2 bases and J 5 bases, with 12 bases left between them. The CDR3 has 14 residues. Germline CDR1 is MNHEY and CDR2 is SVGAGI. This CDR3 is CASSYASRETEAFF. The CDR3 DNA reads as TGTGCCAGCAGTTACGCCTCCCGGGAGACTGAAGCTTTCTTT.

The chain links TRBV15 to TRBJ2-6; weak D call: TRBD1 (6 bases). V lost 6 bases, J lost 4 bases, and 7 bases lay in between. Germline V lookup: CDR1 LNHNV, CDR2 YYDKDF (reference sequence). The CDR3 extends over 13 amino acids. CDR3 in amino acids: CATRQGGANVLTF. The CDR3 bases are TGTGCCACCAGACAGGGAGGGGCCAACGTCCTGACTTTC.

The chain uses TRBV5-1 and TRBJ1-2; D is unresolved. The CDR3 is made up of 13 amino acids. CDR1 is SGHRS and CDR2 is YFSETQ in the germline V gene. Deletions cut 4 bases from V and 4 bases from J, with 11 bases between. The CDR3 sequence is CASSPDTLYGYTF. The DNA for the CDR3 is TGCGCCAGCAGCCCCGACACCCTCTATGGCTACACCTTC.

This clonotype appeared a few times. The CDR3: CASSLGVGTGYNEQFF. The CDR3 coding sequence is TGTGCCAGCAGCTTAGGCGTTGGGACAGGTTACAATGAGCAGTTCTTC. This sequence joins TRBV7-6 and TRBJ2-1; TRBD1 matches at 8 bases. This CDR3 region has 16 residues. CDR1 is SGHVS and CDR2 is FNYEAQ in the germline V gene. V lost 1 base to trimming and J lost 4 bases; unmatched junction nucleotides: 6.

The V gene is TRBV4-3, the J gene TRBJ2-1, with a tentative D call TRBD2 (6 bases). V lost 4 bases and J 7 bases, leaving 14 bases between the germline ends. The CDR3 is 14 amino acids. The germline gives CDR1 LGHNA, CDR2 YSLEER. CDR3 residues: CASSPGIGGNEQFF. CDR3 nucleotides: TGCGCCAGCAGCCCCGGGATTGGAGGGAATGAGCAGTTCTTC.

Points on this clonotype: One junction end disagrees with the germline gene, perhaps due to a read error. The genes are TRBV11-3 and TRBJ2-7, with D possibly being TRBD2 (6 bases). CDR3 length equals 11 residues. CDR1 and CDR2 (germline): SGHNT, YENEEA. The CDR3, as DNA: TGTGCCAGCAGCCCCGGGGGTACACCACTCTTC. It translates to CASSPGGTPLF.

This chain joins TRBV5-1 and TRBJ2-3; weak D call: TRBD2 (5 bases). Trimming stripped 7 bases from V and 1 base from J, with 19 bases between. Germline V gives CDR1 SGHRS, CDR2 YFSETQ. The CDR3 totals 16 residues. CDR3 region: CASSPSLADRTDTQYF. The CDR3 bases are TGCGCCAGCTCACCGAGCCTAGCAGACCGCACAGATACGCAGTATTTT.

This chain connects TRBV15 to TRBJ2-5; 8 bases align to TRBD1. There are 14 residues in the CDR3. Losses at the gene ends were 3 bases for V and 4 bases for J; bases not matched to a gene: 4. Germline CDR1 LNHNV, CDR2 YYDKDF (reference sequence). CDR3 nucleotide sequence: TGTGCCACCAGCAGGGGTACAGGGGGAGAGACCCAGTACTTC. It yields the protein CATSRGTGGETQYF. Drawing the rest from reference TRBV15 and TRBJ2-5, the complete variable domain is DAMVIQNPRYQVTQFGKPVTLSCSQTLNHNVMYWYQQKSSQAPKLLFHYYDKDFNNEADTPDNFQSRRPNTSFCFLDIRSPGLGDTAMYLCATSRGTGGETQYFGPGTRLLVL.

The chain uses TRBV6-1 and TRBJ2-2; 9 bases agree with TRBD1. Trimming took 5 bases from V and 11 from J; bases not matched to a gene: 9. CDR3 length: 14 amino acids. Germline assignment: CDR1 MNHNS and CDR2 SASEGT. CDR3 residues: CASSPRDRVFELFF. The CDR3 coding sequence is TGTGCCAGCAGTCCCCGGGACAGGGTATTTGAGCTGTTTTTT.

This clonotype was detected ten times or more. The rearrangement links TRBV5-1 to TRBJ2-7; the D gene is possibly TRBD1 (5 bases). The CDR3 runs 15 residues. The germline V gene has CDR1 SGHRS and CDR2 YFSETQ. The V gene lost 5 bases and the J gene lost 2 bases, with 17 bases spanning the gap. CDR3: CASRSDRVHPYEQYF. In nucleotides, the CDR3 is TGCGCCAGCAGGTCAGACAGAGTTCACCCCTACGAGCAGTACTTC.

This chain joins TRBV10-3 and TRBJ2-3; D possibly corresponds to TRBD2 (5 bases). This CDR3 has 14 residues. The germline V and J ends were trimmed by 3 bases and 4 bases, with 11 bases remaining between them. Germline V gene data show CDR1 as ENHRY and CDR2 as SYGVKD. The CDR3 protein is CAISDSPAADTQYF. Here the CDR3 DNA reads TGTGCCATCAGTGATTCCCCAGCGGCAGATACGCAGTATTTT.

About this clonotype: The germline gene is not matched at one end of the junction; a read error may be the cause. In DNA form, the CDR3 reads TGCAGTGCTAAGGAGGCCGCTAACTTC. As protein: CSAKEAANF. The chain has TRBV20-1 and TRBJ2-5; TRBD2 is a possible D gene (5 bases). This CDR3 has 9 amino acids. Germline loops: CDR1 DFQATT, CDR2 SNEGSKA (reference sequence).

This clonotype was detected ten times or more. The chain recombines TRBV19 with TRBJ1-1; a weak D match, TRBD1 (5 bases). The CDR3 spans 14 residues. Looked up from germline, CDR1 is LNHDA and CDR2 is SQIVND (reference sequence). V lost 0 bases, J lost 5 bases, and 10 bases lay in between. This CDR3 is CASSIDRWGTEAFF. As DNA, the CDR3 is TGTGCCAGTAGTATAGATCGATGGGGGACTGAAGCTTTCTTT.

The gene calls are TRBV7-6 and TRBJ2-5, with 8 bases aligning to TRBD1. The germline CDR1 and CDR2 sequences are SGHVS and FNYEAQ. The J segment lost 4 bases and the V segment lost 1 base, leaving 5 bases of the junction unmatched. CDR3 size: 15 residues. DNA for the CDR3: TGTGCCAGCAGCTTAGGAGCCAGGGGGCGAGAGACCCAGTACTTC. This sequence encodes CASSLGARGRETQYF.

This clonotype turned up a few times. The chain combines TRBV12-3 or TRBV12-4 with TRBJ1-3, with no clear D. V lost 3 bases to trimming and J lost 2 bases, with 11 bases between them. This CDR3 spans 15 amino acids. The CDR3 is CASSFGFSAGNTIYF. The CDR3 bases are TGTGCCAGCAGTTTCGGCTTTTCGGCTGGAAACACCATATATTTT.

V usage is TRBV20-1 and J usage is TRBJ2-3; a possible D gene is TRBD2 (5 bases). Germline lookup yields CDR1 DFQATT and CDR2 SNEGSKA (reference sequence). V lost 0 bases, J lost 2 bases, and 9 bases lay in between. The CDR3 consists of 14 residues. The CDR3 DNA reads TGCAGTGCTAGAGAGCCGGGAATCACAGATACGCAGTATTTT. This translates into CSAREPGITDTQYF.

This clonotype came up many times. This chain uses TRBV2 with TRBJ2-3; D possibly corresponds to TRBD1 (6 bases). The CDR3 contains 12 residues. Germline-derived CDR1 and CDR2 are SNHLY and FYNNEI. The germline V and J ends were trimmed by 6 bases and 4 bases, with 8 bases remaining between them. CDR3 sequence reads: CASRQGADTQYF. For the CDR3, the DNA is TGTGCCAGCAGACAGGGTGCAGATACGCAGTATTTT.